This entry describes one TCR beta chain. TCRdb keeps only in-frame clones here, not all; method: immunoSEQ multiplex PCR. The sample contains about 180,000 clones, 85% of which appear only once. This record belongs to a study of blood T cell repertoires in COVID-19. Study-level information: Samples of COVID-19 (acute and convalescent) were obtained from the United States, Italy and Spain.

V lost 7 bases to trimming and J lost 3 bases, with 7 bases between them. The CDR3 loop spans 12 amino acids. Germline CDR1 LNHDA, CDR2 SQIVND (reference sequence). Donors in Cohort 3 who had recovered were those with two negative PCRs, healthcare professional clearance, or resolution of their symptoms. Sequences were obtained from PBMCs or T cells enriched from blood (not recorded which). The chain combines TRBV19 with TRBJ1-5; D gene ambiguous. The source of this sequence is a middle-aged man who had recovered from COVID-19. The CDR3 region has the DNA TGTGCCAGTACTAGAGCCAATCAGCCCCAGCATTTT. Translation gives CASTRANQPQHF.